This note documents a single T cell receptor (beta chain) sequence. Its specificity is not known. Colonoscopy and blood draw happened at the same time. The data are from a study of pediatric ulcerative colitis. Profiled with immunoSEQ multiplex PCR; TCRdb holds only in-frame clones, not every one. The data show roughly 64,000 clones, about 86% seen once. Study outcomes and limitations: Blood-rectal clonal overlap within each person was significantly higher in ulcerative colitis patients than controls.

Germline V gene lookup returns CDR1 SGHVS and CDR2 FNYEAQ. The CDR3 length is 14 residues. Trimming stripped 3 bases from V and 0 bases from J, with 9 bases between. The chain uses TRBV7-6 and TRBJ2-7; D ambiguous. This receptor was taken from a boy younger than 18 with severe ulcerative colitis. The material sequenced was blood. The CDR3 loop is CASSFGPSSYEQYF. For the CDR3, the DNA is TGTGCCAGCAGCTTTGGACCGAGCTCCTACGAGCAGTACTTC.